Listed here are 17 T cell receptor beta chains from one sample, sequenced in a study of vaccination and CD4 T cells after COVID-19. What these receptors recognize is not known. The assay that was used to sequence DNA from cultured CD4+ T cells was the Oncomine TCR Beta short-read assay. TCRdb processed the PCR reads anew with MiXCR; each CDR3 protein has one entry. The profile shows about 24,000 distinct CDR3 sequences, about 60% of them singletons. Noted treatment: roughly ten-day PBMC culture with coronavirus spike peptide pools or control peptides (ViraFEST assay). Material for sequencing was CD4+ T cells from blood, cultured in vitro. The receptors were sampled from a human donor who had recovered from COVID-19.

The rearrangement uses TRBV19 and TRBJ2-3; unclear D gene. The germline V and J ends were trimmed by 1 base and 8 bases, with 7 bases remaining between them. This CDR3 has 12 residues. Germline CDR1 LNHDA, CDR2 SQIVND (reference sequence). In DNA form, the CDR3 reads TGTGCCAGTAGTATAGCGGATGCTACGCAGTATTTT. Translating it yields CASSIADATQYF.

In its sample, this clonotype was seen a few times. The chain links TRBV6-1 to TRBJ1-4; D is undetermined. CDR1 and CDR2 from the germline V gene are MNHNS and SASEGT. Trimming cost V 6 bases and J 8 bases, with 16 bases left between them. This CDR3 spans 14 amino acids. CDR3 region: CASRTVRVGEKLFF. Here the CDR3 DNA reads TGTGCCAGCAGGACGGTGAGGGTCGGGGAAAAACTGTTTTTT.

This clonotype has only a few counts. Here the CDR3 DNA reads TGTGCCAGCAGTTTCAGAGTCGGGGGCGATGAGCAGTTCTTC. Amino acids: CASSFRVGGDEQFF. The chain is built from TRBV6-2 or TRBV6-3 and TRBJ2-1; D tentatively reads TRBD1 or TRBD2 (6 bases each). Germline V gene sequence: CDR1 MNHEY, CDR2 SVGEGT. Trimming removed 4 bases at V and 8 bases at J, with 15 bases between. The CDR3 contains 14 residues.

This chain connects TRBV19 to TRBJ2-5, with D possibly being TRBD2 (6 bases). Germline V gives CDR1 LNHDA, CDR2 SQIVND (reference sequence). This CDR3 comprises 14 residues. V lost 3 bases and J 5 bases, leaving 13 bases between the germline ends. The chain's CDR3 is CASSMGARGETQYF. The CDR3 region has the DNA TGTGCCAGTAGTATGGGTGCCCGGGGGGAGACCCAGTACTTC.

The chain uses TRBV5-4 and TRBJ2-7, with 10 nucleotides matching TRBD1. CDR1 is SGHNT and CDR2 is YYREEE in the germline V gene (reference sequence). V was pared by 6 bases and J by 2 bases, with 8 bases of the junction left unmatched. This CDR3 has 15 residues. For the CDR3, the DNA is TGTGCCAGCACCAAAACCGGGACAGGGGCCTACGAGCAGTACTTC. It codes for CASTKTGTGAYEQYF.

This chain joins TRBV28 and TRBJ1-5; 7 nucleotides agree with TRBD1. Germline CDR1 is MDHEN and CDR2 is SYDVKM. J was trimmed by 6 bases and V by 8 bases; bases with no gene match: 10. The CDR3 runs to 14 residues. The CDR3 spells CASLRTGLIQPQHF. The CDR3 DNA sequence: TGTGCCAGCCTAAGGACAGGCCTTATTCAGCCCCAGCATTTT.

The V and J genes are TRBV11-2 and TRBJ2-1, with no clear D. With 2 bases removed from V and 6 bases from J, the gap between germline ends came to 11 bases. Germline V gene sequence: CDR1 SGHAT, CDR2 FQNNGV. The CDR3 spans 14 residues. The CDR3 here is CASSLRVAGNEQFF. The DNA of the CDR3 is TGTGCCAGCAGCTTACGAGTAGCTGGCAATGAGCAGTTCTTC.

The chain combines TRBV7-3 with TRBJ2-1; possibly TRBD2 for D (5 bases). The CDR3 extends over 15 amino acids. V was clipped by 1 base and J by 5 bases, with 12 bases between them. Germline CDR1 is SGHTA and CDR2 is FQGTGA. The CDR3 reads CASSLSSETNNEQFF. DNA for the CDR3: TGTGCCAGCAGCTTAAGTTCGGAGACTAACAATGAGCAGTTCTTC.

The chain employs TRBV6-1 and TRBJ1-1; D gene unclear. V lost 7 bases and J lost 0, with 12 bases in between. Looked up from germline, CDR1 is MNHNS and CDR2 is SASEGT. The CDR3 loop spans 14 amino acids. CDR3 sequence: CASTRTSMNTEAFF. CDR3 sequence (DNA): TGTGCCAGCACCCGGACCTCCATGAACACTGAAGCTTTCTTT.

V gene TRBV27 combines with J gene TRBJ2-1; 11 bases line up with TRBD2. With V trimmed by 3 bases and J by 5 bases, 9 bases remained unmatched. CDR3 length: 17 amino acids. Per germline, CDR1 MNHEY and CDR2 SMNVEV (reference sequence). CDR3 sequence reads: CASSFHLSGRVNNEQFF. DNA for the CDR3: TGTGCCAGCAGTTTCCACCTTAGCGGGAGGGTTAACAATGAGCAGTTCTTC.

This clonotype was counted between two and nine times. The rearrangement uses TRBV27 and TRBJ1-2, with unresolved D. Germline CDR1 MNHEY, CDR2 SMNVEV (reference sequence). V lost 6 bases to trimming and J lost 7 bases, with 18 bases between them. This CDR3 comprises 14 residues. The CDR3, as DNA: TGTGCCAGCAGCCCTTTACAGAACCCTTTTGGCTACACCTTC. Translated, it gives CASSPLQNPFGYTF.

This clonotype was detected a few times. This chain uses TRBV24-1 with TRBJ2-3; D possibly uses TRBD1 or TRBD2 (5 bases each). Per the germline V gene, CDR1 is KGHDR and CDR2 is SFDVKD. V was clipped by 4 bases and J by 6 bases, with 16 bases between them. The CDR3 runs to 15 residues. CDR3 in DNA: TGTGCCACCAGTGAAAGGGGTGGGGGTGATGATACGCAGTATTTT. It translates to CATSERGGGDDTQYF.

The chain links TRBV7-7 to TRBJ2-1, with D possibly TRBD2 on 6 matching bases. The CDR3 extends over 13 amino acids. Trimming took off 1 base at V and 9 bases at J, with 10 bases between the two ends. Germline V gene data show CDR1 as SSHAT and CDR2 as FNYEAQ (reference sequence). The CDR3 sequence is CASSLGSGGEQFF. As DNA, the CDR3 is TGTGCCAGCAGCTTAGGTTCCGGGGGTGAGCAGTTCTTC.

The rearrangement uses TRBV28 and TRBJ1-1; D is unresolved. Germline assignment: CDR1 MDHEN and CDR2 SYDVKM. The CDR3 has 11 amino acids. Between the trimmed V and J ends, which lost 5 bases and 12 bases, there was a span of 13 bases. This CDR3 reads CASSLEFTPFF. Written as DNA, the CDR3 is TGTGCCAGCAGTCTAGAGTTTACCCCTTTCTTT.

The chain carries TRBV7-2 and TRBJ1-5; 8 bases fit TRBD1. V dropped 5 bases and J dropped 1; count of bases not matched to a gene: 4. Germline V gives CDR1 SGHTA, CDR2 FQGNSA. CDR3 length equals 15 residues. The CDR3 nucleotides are TGTGCCAGCAGCACGCAGGGGGCAAGCAATCAGCCCCAGCATTTT. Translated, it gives CASSTQGASNQPQHF.

The CDR3 DNA follows: TGCAGTGCCCCGCGGGCATATAATTCACCCCTCCACTTT. Translated, it gives CSAPRAYNSPLHF. The chain couples TRBV20-1 to TRBJ1-6, with unresolved D. CDR3 length equals 13 residues. CDR1 and CDR2 (germline): DFQATT, SNEGSKA (reference sequence). V lost 6 bases, J lost 4 bases, and 10 bases lay in between.

For the CDR3, the DNA is TGTGCCAGCAGTCCAAATGCCGCCGAGCCCCGTGGCTACACCTTC. Translated, it gives CASSPNAAEPRGYTF. This chain connects TRBV7-8 to TRBJ1-2, with unresolved D. Germline lookup yields CDR1 SGHVS and CDR2 FQNEAQ. The CDR3 sequence is 15 residues long. Trimming pared 6 bases from V and 7 bases from J, leaving 21 bases between.